Listed here are 7 T cell receptor beta chains from one sample, sequenced in a study of T cell repertoires in cytomegalovirus infection. TCRdb re-called the reads through MiXCR, storing one row per CDR3 protein. In the table there are hundreds of thousands of distinct CDR3 sequences, under 40% of which are singletons. Sequenced: PBMCs. The receptors shown here come from a human donor in good health (CMV status not recorded). Some clones in this sample may be carry-over from other donors' samples.

This clonotype was picked up a small number of times. The V gene is TRBV7-2, the J gene TRBJ2-7, with D perhaps TRBD1 (7 bases). Trimming pared 8 bases from V and 1 base from J, leaving 21 bases between. Germline CDR1 reads SGHTA; CDR2 reads FQGNSA. CDR3 length: 16 amino acids. The DNA for the CDR3 is TGTGCCAGCCACATCGTCGGAGGGGGCAGTTCCTACGAGCAGTACTTC. This codes for CASHIVGGGSSYEQYF.

The rearrangement uses TRBV6-6 and TRBJ1-3; unclear D gene. V lost 5 bases, J lost 0 bases, and 5 bases lay in between. Germline V CDR1 and CDR2: MNHNY, SVGAGI (reference sequence). The CDR3 runs 13 residues. Here the CDR3 reads CASSPASGNTIYF. The CDR3 coding sequence is TGTGCCAGCAGTCCCGCCTCTGGAAACACCATATATTTT.

This clonotype was counted only a few times. The chain is built from TRBV19 and TRBJ1-1; D ambiguous. CDR3 length: 18 amino acids. Germline lookup yields CDR1 LNHDA and CDR2 SQIVND (reference sequence). Between the trimmed V and J ends, which lost 3 bases and 2 bases, there was a span of 22 bases. CDR3 protein: CASSILFGELKDNTEAFF. Here the CDR3 DNA reads TGTGCCAGTAGTATCTTATTTGGGGAGCTTAAAGATAACACTGAAGCTTTCTTT.

In its sample, this clonotype was seen many times. This chain links TRBV5-1 with TRBJ2-3; 16 positions match TRBD2. This CDR3 region has 17 residues. Germline V gives CDR1 SGHRS, CDR2 YFSETQ. With 3 bases clipped from V and 2 bases from J, the junction kept 3 bases outside the gene matches. CDR3 sequence: CASSSGLAGGPTDTQYF. The CDR3 DNA reads TGCGCCAGCAGCTCGGGACTAGCGGGGGGGCCCACAGATACGCAGTATTTT.

V is TRBV11-2 and J is TRBJ2-2; D is ambiguous. CDR1 is SGHAT, CDR2 FQNNGV, per germline. This CDR3 is built from 17 residues. Trimming cost V 7 bases and J 0 bases, with 18 bases left between them. The CDR3 DNA reads as TGTGCCAGCACCACTTATTTAGACGGTCCGAACACCGGGGAGCTGTTTTTT. Amino acids: CASTTYLDGPNTGELFF.

This clonotype was seen a few times. The CDR3 nucleotides read TGTGCCAGCCACCTCGATGAGTCGAGGGAAAAACTGTTTTTT. Protein: CASHLDESREKLFF. The rearrangement joins TRBV19 to TRBJ1-4, with D uncertain. The CDR3 is 14 amino acids. Germline-derived CDR1 and CDR2 are LNHDA and SQIVND (reference sequence). The V and J ends lost 9 bases and 8 bases respectively, with 19 bases between them.

CDR3 coding DNA: TGTGCCTGGACCACCCTAGCGGGGGACCTCTACAATGAGCAGTTCTTC. Residues: CAWTTLAGDLYNEQFF. The V and J genes are TRBV30 and TRBJ2-1; 10 bases align to TRBD2. V gave up 4 bases and J gave up 3 bases; unmatched junction bases: 9. The CDR3 sequence is 16 residues long. Germline-derived CDR1 and CDR2 are GTSNPN and SVGIG (reference sequence).